This T cell receptor beta chain was identified in a study of human T cells and chemical hapten exposure. What the library attached to individual cDNA molecules were unique molecular identifiers. In TCRdb, the RACE reads were re-called with MiXCR into one record per CDR3 protein. Of around 69,000 distinct CDR3 sequences detected, approximately 9.4% appear once; the ten largest clones hold 3% to 4%. As for time point: patch test 1, 2 weeks after DPC sensitization. Treatment specified: therapeutic diphenylcyclopropenone sensitization with weekly scalp DPC. This CDR3 region has 13 residues. Trimming stripped 3 bases from V and 6 bases from J, with 11 bases between. The V gene's germline CDR1 is LGHNA and CDR2 YSLEER. Many counts were recorded for this clonotype. No antigen is known for it. Study results and caveats: Each of the donors had alopecia, so their immune responses may not resemble those of healthy people.

The gene calls are TRBV4-3 and TRBJ1-2; D remains ambiguous. This sequence originates from a woman in her thirties or forties with alopecia areata. Some clones in this sample may be carry-over from other donors' samples. The starting material was whole blood, obtained in connection with sensitization to the hapten diphenylcyclopropenone (DPC). CDR3 sequence reads: CASSQDVYDGYTF. The CDR3 nucleotides read TGCGCCAGCAGCCAGGACGTATATGATGGCTACACCTTC.